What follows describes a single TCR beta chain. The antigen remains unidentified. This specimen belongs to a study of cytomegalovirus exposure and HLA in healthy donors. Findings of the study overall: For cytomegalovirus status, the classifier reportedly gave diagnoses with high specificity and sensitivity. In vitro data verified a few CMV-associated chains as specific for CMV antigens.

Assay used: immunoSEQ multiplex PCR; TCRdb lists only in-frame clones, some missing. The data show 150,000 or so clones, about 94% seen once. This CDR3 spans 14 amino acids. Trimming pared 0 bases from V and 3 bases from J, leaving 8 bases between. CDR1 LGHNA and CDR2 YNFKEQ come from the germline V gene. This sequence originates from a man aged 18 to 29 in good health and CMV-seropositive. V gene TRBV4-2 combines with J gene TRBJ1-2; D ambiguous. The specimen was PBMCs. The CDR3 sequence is CASSQDIADYGYTF. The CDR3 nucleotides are TGTGCCAGCAGCCAAGATATAGCCGACTATGGCTACACCTTC.